This is a list of T cell receptor beta chains from one sample in a study of cytomegalovirus exposure and HLA in healthy donors. Profiled with immunoSEQ multiplex PCR; TCRdb holds only in-frame clones, not every one. The repertoire holds tens of thousands of clones, with 65% to 80% as singletons. Sequencing was performed on PBMCs. These receptors all come from a male donor in good health and CMV-seropositive. Both conserved end residues are part of each CDR3. A D gene is named only where the DNA matches it firmly. Clone sizes are given selectively: once, few, many, or a class where the clone is expanded.

TRBV2,TRBJ2-2,TRBD2,NA,TGTGCCAGCAGTGAAGCGGGGGGGGACACCGGGGAGCTGTTTTTT,CASSEAGGDTGELFF
TRBV18,TRBJ1-4,NA,NA,TGTGCCAGCTCACCCGGGAATGAAAAACTGTTTTTT,CASSPGNEKLFF
TRBV27,TRBJ2-5,NA,NA,TGTGCCAGCAGTTTAGGCAGGTTTATCCAAGAGACCCAGTACTTC,CASSLGRFIQETQYF
TRBV7-3,TRBJ2-1,TRBD2,NA,TGTGCCAGCAGAACGGGACTAGCGGGGACCAATGAGCAGTTCTTC,CASRTGLAGTNEQFF
TRBV5-4,TRBJ2-7,TRBD2,NA,TGTGCCAGCAGCTTTGCAAGCGGGAGTCGGTACGAGCAGTACTTC,CASSFASGSRYEQYF
TRBV27,TRBJ1-6,NA,NA,TGTGCCAGAATTTGGATCGCCGGGAATCTCAATCCGGGGAGGATTTCCGACACCCTCCACTTT,CARIWIAGNLNPGRISDTLHF
TRBV6-5,TRBJ2-1,TRBD2,NA,TGTGCCAGCAGGGAACTAGCGGGGGGATTCAATGAGCAGTTCTTC,CASRELAGGFNEQFF
TRBV19,TRBJ1-2,NA,NA,TGTGCCAGTAGGCAAGGGGGGGCGGATGGCTACACCTTC,CASRQGGADGYTF
TRBV7-8,TRBJ2-2,NA,NA,TGTGCCAGCAGACGGACAGCCGGGGAGCTGTTTTTT,CASRRTAGELFF
TRBV6-6,TRBJ1-5,TRBD1,NA,TGTGCCAGCAGTTACTCGATGGACAGGGGCCCCGGGCCCCAGCATTTT,CASSYSMDRGPGPQHF
TRBV5-4,TRBJ1-3,TRBD1,NA,TGTGCCAGCAGCGGCCAAACAGGGGGGCCTGGAAACACCATATATTTT,CASSGQTGGPGNTIYF
TRBV27,TRBJ1-2,NA,few,TGTGCCAGTCAAGACAGGTTTTATGGCTACACCTTC,CASQDRFYGYTF
TRBV6-1,TRBJ1-2,NA,NA,TGTGCCAGCGCTGACGGCGGGGGCCGCATTGGCTACACCTTC,CASADGGGRIGYTF
TRBV28,TRBJ2-7,NA,NA,TGTGCCAGCAGTTTCTTCCAGGAGGCGGTGGGGGAGCAGTACTTC,CASSFFQEAVGEQYF
TRBV7-9,TRBJ2-5,TRBD1,once,TGTGCCAGCAGCTCCACAGGGGATGGAGAGACCCAGTACTTC,CASSSTGDGETQYF
TRBV7-3,TRBJ2-3,TRBD2,NA,TGTGCCAGCAGCCCCTACTTAGCGGGGGGCACAGATACGCAGTATTTT,CASSPYLAGGTDTQYF
TRBV19,TRBJ2-7,TRBD1,once,TGTGCCAGTAGTGAGGAGGGACAGGGTCCCTACGAGCAGTACTTC,CASSEEGQGPYEQYF
TRBV6-1,TRBJ2-3,NA,NA,TGTGCCAGCAGGAACCTAGCGCGAGATACGCAGTATTTT,CASRNLARDTQYF
TRBV5-1,TRBJ1-1,NA,once,TGCGCCAGCAGCCCATTTGGTTTGAGTGAAGCTTTCTTT,CASSPFGLSEAFF
TRBV9,TRBJ2-2,NA,NA,TGTGCCAGCAGCAATTCCAGAAAGTATACGAACACCGGGGAGCTGTTTTTT,CASSNSRKYTNTGELFF
TRBV9,TRBJ2-7,TRBD2,NA,TGTGCCAGCAGCGTTAACCGGGACGGGGGGTCCTACGAGCAGTACTTC,CASSVNRDGGSYEQYF
TRBV6-6,TRBJ2-7,TRBD2,NA,TGTGCCAGCAGGGCAGCGGGGGCCTCCTACGAGCAGTACTTC,CASRAAGASYEQYF
TRBV30,TRBJ2-7,NA,NA,TGTGCCTGGAACCTCGGTATTTCCTACGAGCAGTACTTC,CAWNLGISYEQYF
TRBV5-1,TRBJ2-7,NA,once,TGCGCCAGCAGCTTCCTACCAACGTCCTACGAGCAGTACTTC,CASSFLPTSYEQYF
TRBV9,TRBJ2-7,TRBD1,once,TGTGCCAGCAGCGCCCTTCTAGTGAGACAGGGGGATTCGGGAGAGCAGTACTTC,CASSALLVRQGDSGEQYF
TRBV7-2,TRBJ2-3,NA,NA,TGTGCCAGCAGCTTAGCGGGGGCCTCGGATACGCAGTATTTT,CASSLAGASDTQYF
TRBV4-2,TRBJ2-1,NA,NA,TGTGCCAGCAGCCAAGATTTGAACGTACGCGCGCTCAATGAGCAGTTCTTC,CASSQDLNVRALNEQFF
TRBV12-1,TRBJ1-5,NA,NA,TGTGCCAGCATCCTAATATGCCGGGAGAAGCCCCAGCATTTT,CASILICREKPQHF